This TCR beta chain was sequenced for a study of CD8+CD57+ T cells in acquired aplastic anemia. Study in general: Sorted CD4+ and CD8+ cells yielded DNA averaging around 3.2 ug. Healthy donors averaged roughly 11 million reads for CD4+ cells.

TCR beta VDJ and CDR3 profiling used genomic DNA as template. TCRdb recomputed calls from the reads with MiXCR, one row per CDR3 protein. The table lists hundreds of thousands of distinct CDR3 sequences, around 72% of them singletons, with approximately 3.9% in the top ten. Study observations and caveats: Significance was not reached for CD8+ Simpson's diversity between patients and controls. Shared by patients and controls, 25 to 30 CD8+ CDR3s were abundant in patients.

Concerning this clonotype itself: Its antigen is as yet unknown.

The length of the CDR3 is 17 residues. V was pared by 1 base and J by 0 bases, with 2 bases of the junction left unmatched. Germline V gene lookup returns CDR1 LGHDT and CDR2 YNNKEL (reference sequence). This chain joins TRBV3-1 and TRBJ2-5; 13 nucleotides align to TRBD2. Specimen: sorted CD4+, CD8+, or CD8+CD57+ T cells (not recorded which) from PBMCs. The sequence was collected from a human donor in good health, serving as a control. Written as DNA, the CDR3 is TGTGCCAGCAGCCAAGGGACTAGCGGGGGTCACCAAGAGACCCAGTACTTC. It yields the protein CASSQGTSGGHQETQYF.